This is a list of T cell receptor beta chains from one sample in a study of shared clonotypes between healthy human individuals. Assay: immunoSEQ multiplex PCR; the TCRdb copy retains only in-frame clones and omits some. This sample has 400,000 to 500,000 clones, with 70% to 85% found just once. Sequenced input: PBMCs. These receptors all come from a woman between 40 and 50 years old in good health. Some clones in this sample may be carry-over from other donors' samples. CDR3s include the opening cysteine and the closing phenylalanine or tryptophan. The order of the fields is CDR3 DNA, CDR3 protein, V gene, clone size, D gene, J gene. The D gene is left open where the match is weak. Clone size is stated in some rows and not others, as once, few, many or a class when expanded.

TGTGCCAGCAGTGACTGGGACAGGGGCTCCTACGAGCAGTACTTC | CASSDWDRGSYEQYF | TRBV6-6 | few | TRBD1 | TRBJ2-7
TGCGCCAGCAGCTTCACAGGGTACAATGAGCAGTTCTTC | CASSFTGYNEQFF | TRBV4-1 | . | . | TRBJ2-1
TGTGCCAGCAGCGTAGGAGGGACAGGCCGAAAAAATACCTATGGCTACACCTTC | CASSVGGTGRKNTYGYTF | TRBV9 | once | TRBD1 | TRBJ1-2
TGTGCCAGCAGTTACACTTCAGGGGGAGGGTTCTACGAGCAGTACTTC | CASSYTSGGGFYEQYF | TRBV6-6 | . | . | TRBJ2-7
TGTGCCAGCAGTCTCCGGGACAGGGGTGGAGAGACCCAGTACTTC | CASSLRDRGGETQYF | TRBV28 | few | TRBD1 | TRBJ2-5
TGTGCCATCAGTGGTAAACCTGGGACTAGCGGGAGCGGGGAGACCCAGTACTTC | CAISGKPGTSGSGETQYF | TRBV10-3 | . | TRBD2 | TRBJ2-5
TGTGCCAGCAGTTTCCGGACTAGCGGCAAAGATACGCAGTATTTT | CASSFRTSGKDTQYF | TRBV6-6 | . | TRBD2 | TRBJ2-3
TGTGGAACCCAATCGGCAGGGTCTGGGGCCAACGTCCTGACTTTC | CGTQSAGSGANVLTF | TRBV27 | . | . | TRBJ2-6
TGTGCCAGCAGCCAAGAAGCGGGAGGGCCCTCCTACGAGCAGTACTTC | CASSQEAGGPSYEQYF | TRBV4-2 | few | TRBD2 | TRBJ2-7
TGTGCCAGCAGCTTGGACGGGACCCGGTCGAGTGAGCAGTTCTTC | CASSLDGTRSSEQFF | TRBV5-4 | . | . | TRBJ2-1
TGTGCCAGCAGCTTTAGCGGGAGTACGGGGGAGCAGTACTTC | CASSFSGSTGEQYF | TRBV7-6 | . | TRBD2 | TRBJ2-7
TGCAGCGTTCTACGGACTCAGGGCAACACTGAAGCTTTCTTT | CSVLRTQGNTEAFF | TRBV29-1 | once | . | TRBJ1-1
TGTGCCAGCAGAAGGGCTTTGTACGAGCAGTACTTC | CASRRALYEQYF | TRBV21-1 | once | . | TRBJ2-7
TGCGCCAGCAGGAACCCACTTAGCGAGAGTTCGTACAATGAGCAGTTCTTC | CASRNPLSESSYNEQFF | TRBV4-1 | . | . | TRBJ2-1
TGCGCCAGCAGCCAAGGTTTATCGTACGAGCAGTACTTC | CASSQGLSYEQYF | TRBV4-1 | . | . | TRBJ2-7
TGTGCCAGCAGCTTGGGGCAGTACAATCAGCCCCAGCATTTT | CASSLGQYNQPQHF | TRBV5-6 | few | . | TRBJ1-5
TGTGCCAGCTCACCACGACAGGGGCATGGTACGCAGTATTTT | CASSPRQGHGTQYF | TRBV18 | . | TRBD1 | TRBJ2-3
TGTGCCATCAGTGTGAACGGGGGCGAGCAGTACTTC | CAISVNGGEQYF | TRBV10-3 | few | . | TRBJ2-7
TGCGCCAGCAGTGAAGGAGTCTATGGCTACACCTTC | CASSEGVYGYTF | TRBV5-1 | . | . | TRBJ1-2
TGCGCCAGCAGTATAGGGACTAGCAGCGAGCAGTACTTC | CASSIGTSSEQYF | TRBV10-1 | few | TRBD2 | TRBJ2-7
TGTGCCAGTAACCCTTCCGGGACTAGTTCGGGTGAGCAGTTCTTC | CASNPSGTSSGEQFF | TRBV19 | . | TRBD2 | TRBJ2-1
TGTGCCAGCAGTGGATGGTACGGGGCAGCTTTCTTT | CASSGWYGAAFF | TRBV2 | few | . | TRBJ1-1
TGCGCCAGCAGCCAAGCAGCGAGGACTAGCGGCAATGAGCAGTTCTTC | CASSQAARTSGNEQFF | TRBV4-1 | . | TRBD2 | TRBJ2-1
TGTGCCACCAGCAGAGATTCAGGGGCTAACTATGGCTACACCTTC | CATSRDSGANYGYTF | TRBV15 | once | . | TRBJ1-2
TGCGCCAGCAGCCAAATCCCCGGGACAGGGGTGACTAATGAAAAACTGTTTTTT | CASSQIPGTGVTNEKLFF | TRBV5-1 | . | TRBD1 | TRBJ1-4
TGTGCCAGCAGCCACGCCGGGACTACGGACACCGGGGAGCTGTTTTTT | CASSHAGTTDTGELFF | TRBV4-2 | . | TRBD2 | TRBJ2-2
TGTGCCAGCAGTCCCTCTCCGGGAGGACACACCGGGGAGCTGTTTTTT | CASSPSPGGHTGELFF | TRBV28 | . | TRBD2 | TRBJ2-2
TGCAGCGTTGCCTACAGGGGGTCGGACACTGAAGCTTTCTTT | CSVAYRGSDTEAFF | TRBV29-1 | . | TRBD1 | TRBJ1-1
TGCGCCAGCAGCTTGTCGGGGGATGGCTACACCTTC | CASSLSGDGYTF | TRBV5-1 | . | . | TRBJ1-2
TGTGCCAGCAGCGCTGGATCCGGGACTAGCGCGTCCGGGGAGCTGTTTTTT | CASSAGSGTSASGELFF | TRBV9 | . | TRBD2 | TRBJ2-2
TGTGCCAGCACCCCGTGGGGACTCACTCGTAATACGCAGTATTTT | CASTPWGLTRNTQYF | TRBV2 | few | . | TRBJ2-3
TGTGCCAGCAGCCGCAGCGGCGGGACAGTCTCCTACGAGCAGTACTTC | CASSRSGGTVSYEQYF | TRBV7-2 | many | . | TRBJ2-7
TGTGCCAGCAGCTTAGGTGGGACACCAGGAAACACCATATATTTT | CASSLGGTPGNTIYF | TRBV7-9 | once | . | TRBJ1-3
TGTGCCAGCAGTGAAGGGGTGGGACGGGGGCCGATCTACGAGCAGTACTTC | CASSEGVGRGPIYEQYF | TRBV2 | . | . | TRBJ2-7
TGTGCCAGCAGCTTAGCCCGCCCCCCTGCCCCCTACGAGCAGTACTTC | CASSLARPPAPYEQYF | TRBV11-2 | . | . | TRBJ2-7